The clone carrying this T cell receptor beta chain occurred many times. The antigen remains undetermined. This sample is part of a study of CD8+CD57+ T cells in acquired aplastic anemia. Genomic DNA, the template, was used for profiling of the TCR beta VDJ and CDR3. In TCRdb, the reads were re-called with MiXCR into one record per CDR3 protein. This table holds 55,000 to 60,000 distinct CDR3 sequences, around 50% found once. The CDR3 spans 11 residues. Germline CDR1 SGHTA, CDR2 FQGTGA. Trimming took off 6 bases at V and 4 bases at J, with 6 bases between the two ends. Findings and limits, study-wide: Patients and controls shared approximately 28 CD8+ CDR3 sequences.

Patients chosen for sequencing had shown CD8+CD57+ cell expansion by flow cytometry. The chain uses TRBV7-3 and TRBJ1-2; no reliable D call. This sequence originates from a human donor with aplastic anemia. The sample consisted of sorted CD4+, CD8+, or CD8+CD57+ T cells (not recorded which) from PBMCs. The CDR3 sequence: CASRHSYGYTF. The DNA of the CDR3 is TGTGCCAGCAGGCATAGCTATGGCTACACCTTC. The full variable domain, completed using reference TRBV7-3 and TRBJ1-2, is GAGVSQTPSNKVTEKGKYVELRCDPISGHTALYWYRQSLGQGPEFLIYFQGTGAADDSGLPNDRFFAVRPEGSVSTLKIQRTERGDSAVYLCASRHSYGYTFGSGTRLTVV.